Reported below is one TCR beta chain. This clonotype was picked up a small number of times. Its antigen is unknown. No quality values exist for individual bases; no much larger clone is one base distant. The germline V gene sets CDR1 to ENHRY and CDR2 to SYGVKD. The CDR3 has 15 amino acids, counting the end cysteine and phenylalanine. Only the CDR3 DNA is retained, 45 bases long and in frame from the first base. Relative to germline, V is missing 4 bases and J is missing 5 bases, with 6 bases of the junction outside any gene match. The data were obtained in a study of CD8 T cells in ankylosing spondylitis (dated by TCRdb to 2016 to 2017). About the full investigation: The study profiled T cell receptor beta repertoires in healthy donors and ankylosing spondylitis patients to find disease-linked TCR variants. The full study cohort was made up of under 30 ankylosing spondylitis patients and about a hundred healthy donors. Peripheral blood was sampled, and synovial fluid was also collected from ankylosing spondylitis patients.

What the authors observed across the whole study: The disease-linked clones were reported to be significantly enriched in matched synovial fluid samples from ankylosing spondylitis patients. Some of the motif variants had been reported before in the synovial fluid and blood of reactive arthritis patients, a finding that suggests common disease-initiation mechanisms. A TCR beta motif made up of several highly homologous amino acid variants appeared to be characteristic of blood from ankylosing spondylitis patients. The disease-linked clones had a CD8+ phenotype and were found at relatively low frequencies in peripheral blood.

The run used an Illumina HiSeq 2500. Quantitative 5'-RACE with molecular barcodes was used to prepare TCR beta libraries. As for how the authors treated the data: To identify disease-linked TCR variants, a new computational method was used, one built on a probabilistic model of VDJ rearrangement. TCRdb reprocessed the public reads (quality trimming at Q25 with fastp, clone calling with MiXCR) and kept in-frame beta chains. When rows share a CDR3 protein, they turn into one entry using the most common DNA and genes. The V and J calls were determined by TCRdb, not by the authors. The sample table contains roughly 700,000 distinct CDR3 sequences; only one count was recorded for 15% to 20% of them. The ten biggest clones cover around a fifth of the sample.

Sequenced input: blood, either unsorted or a sorted T cell fraction (not recorded which). This receptor was taken from a male donor with ankylosing spondylitis. The chain is assembled from TRBV10-3 and TRBJ2-1, and 9 junctional nucleotides match TRBD1. CDR3 reads: CAISGPGQGDNEQFF. The DNA is as follows: TGTGCCATCAGTGGGCCGGGACAGGGCGACAATGAGCAGTTCTTC.